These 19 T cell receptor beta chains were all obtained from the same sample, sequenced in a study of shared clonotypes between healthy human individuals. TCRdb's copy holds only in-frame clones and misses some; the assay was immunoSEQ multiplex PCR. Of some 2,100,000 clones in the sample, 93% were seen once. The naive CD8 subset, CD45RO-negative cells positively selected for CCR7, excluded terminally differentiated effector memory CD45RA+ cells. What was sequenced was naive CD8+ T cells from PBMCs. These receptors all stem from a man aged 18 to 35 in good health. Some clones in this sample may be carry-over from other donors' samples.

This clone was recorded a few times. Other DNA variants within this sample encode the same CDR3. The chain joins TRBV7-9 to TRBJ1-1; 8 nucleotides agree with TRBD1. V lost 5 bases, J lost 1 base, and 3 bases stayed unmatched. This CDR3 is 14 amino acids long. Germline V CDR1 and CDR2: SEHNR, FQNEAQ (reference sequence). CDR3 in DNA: TGTGCCAGCAGCCTGGGACAGGCGAACACTGAAGCTTTCTTT. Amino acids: CASSLGQANTEAFF.

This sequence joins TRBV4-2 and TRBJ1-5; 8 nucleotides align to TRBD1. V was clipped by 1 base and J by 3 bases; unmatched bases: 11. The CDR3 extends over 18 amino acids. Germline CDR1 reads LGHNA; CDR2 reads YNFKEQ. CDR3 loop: CASSQVSGTGGLNQPQHF. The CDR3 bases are TGTGCCAGCAGCCAAGTCTCCGGGACAGGAGGCCTCAATCAGCCCCAGCATTTT.

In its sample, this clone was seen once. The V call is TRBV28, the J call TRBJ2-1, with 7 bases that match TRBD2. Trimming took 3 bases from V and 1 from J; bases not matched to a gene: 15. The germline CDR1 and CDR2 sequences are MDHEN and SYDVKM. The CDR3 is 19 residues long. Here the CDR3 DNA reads TGTGCCAGCAGTTTCCCCGAGAGTGGCGGGAGTATGTCCTACAATGAGCAGTTCTTC. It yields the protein CASSFPESGGSMSYNEQFF.

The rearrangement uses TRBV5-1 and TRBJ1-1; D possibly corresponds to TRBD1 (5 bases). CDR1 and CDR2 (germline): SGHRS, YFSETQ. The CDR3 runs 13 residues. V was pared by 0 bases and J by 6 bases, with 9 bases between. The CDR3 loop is CASSLGGASEAFF. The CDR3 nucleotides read TGCGCCAGCAGCTTGGGGGGCGCGTCTGAAGCTTTCTTT.

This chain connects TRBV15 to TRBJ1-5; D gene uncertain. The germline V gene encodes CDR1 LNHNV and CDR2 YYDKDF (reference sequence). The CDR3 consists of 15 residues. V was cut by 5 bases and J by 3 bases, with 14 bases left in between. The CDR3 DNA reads TGTGCCACCAGCGGAAATGGACGGTCCAATCAGCCCCAGCATTTT. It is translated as CATSGNGRSNQPQHF.

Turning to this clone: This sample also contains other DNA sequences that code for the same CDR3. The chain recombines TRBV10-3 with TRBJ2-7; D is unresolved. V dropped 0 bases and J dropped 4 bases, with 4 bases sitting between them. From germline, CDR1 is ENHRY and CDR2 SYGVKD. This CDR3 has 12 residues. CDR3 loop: CAISESGYEQYF. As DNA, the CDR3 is TGTGCCATCAGTGAGTCAGGGTACGAGCAGTACTTC.

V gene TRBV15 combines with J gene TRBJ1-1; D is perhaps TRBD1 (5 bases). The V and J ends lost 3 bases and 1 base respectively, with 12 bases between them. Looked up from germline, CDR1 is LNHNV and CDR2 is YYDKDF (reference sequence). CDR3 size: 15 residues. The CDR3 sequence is CATSSGTTANTEAFF. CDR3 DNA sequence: TGTGCCACCAGCAGCGGGACCACAGCGAACACTGAAGCTTTCTTT.

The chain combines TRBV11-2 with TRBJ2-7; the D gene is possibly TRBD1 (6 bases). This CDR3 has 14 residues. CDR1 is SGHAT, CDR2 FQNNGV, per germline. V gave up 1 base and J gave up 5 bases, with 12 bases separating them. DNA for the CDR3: TGTGCCAGCAGCTTAGTTCAGGGGATGAACGAGCAGTACTTC. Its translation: CASSLVQGMNEQYF.

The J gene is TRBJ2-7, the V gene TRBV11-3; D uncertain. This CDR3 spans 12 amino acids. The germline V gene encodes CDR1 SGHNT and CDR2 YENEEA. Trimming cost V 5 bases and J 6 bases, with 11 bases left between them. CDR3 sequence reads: CASSLYEGEQYF. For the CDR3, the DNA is TGTGCCAGCAGCCTATACGAAGGCGAGCAGTACTTC. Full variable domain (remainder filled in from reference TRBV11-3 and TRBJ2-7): EAGVVQSPRYKIIEKKQPVAFWCNPISGHNTLYWYLQNLGQGPELLIRYENEEAVDDSQLPKDRFSAERLKGVDSTLKIQPAELGDSAVYLCASSLYEGEQYFGPGTRLTVT.

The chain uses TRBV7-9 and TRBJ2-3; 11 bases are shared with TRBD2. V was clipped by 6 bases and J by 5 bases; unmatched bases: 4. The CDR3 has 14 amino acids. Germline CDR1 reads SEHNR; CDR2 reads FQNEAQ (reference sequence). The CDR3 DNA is TGTGCCAGCAGGTTGGGACTAGCGGAAGATACGCAGTATTTT. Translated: CASRLGLAEDTQYF.

CDR3 amino acids: CASSVADSRGYTF. The CDR3 DNA sequence: TGTGCCAGCAGCGTAGCGGACAGCCGGGGCTACACCTTC. V and J are TRBV9 and TRBJ1-2, with D possibly matching TRBD1 (6 bases). Trimming shortened V by 0 bases and J by 8 bases, and 11 bases separated the two germline ends. This CDR3 is 13 amino acids long. Germline CDR1 SGDLS, CDR2 YYNGEE.

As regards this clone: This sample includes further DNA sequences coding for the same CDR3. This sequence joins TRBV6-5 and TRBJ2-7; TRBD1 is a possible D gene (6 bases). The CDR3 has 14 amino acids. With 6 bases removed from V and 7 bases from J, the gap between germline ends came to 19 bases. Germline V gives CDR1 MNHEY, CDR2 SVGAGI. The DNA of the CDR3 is TGTGCCAGCAGAGCTTGGGTAACCGGGACAGAGCAGTACTTC. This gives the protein CASRAWVTGTEQYF.

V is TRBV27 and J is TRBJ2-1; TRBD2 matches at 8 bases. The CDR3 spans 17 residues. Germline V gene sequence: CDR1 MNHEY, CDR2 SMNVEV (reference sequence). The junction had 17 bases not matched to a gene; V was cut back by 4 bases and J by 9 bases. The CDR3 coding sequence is TGTGCCAGCAGTTCCCTCACCCGCAGCGGGAGATTTAGTGAGCAGTTCTTC. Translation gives CASSSLTRSGRFSEQFF.

As DNA, the CDR3 is TGTGCCAGCAGGCCCCGAGGGGGCAGGGGGGATGAGCAGTTCTTC. It codes for CASRPRGGRGDEQFF. This chain joins TRBV27 and TRBJ2-1, with a tentative D call TRBD1 (7 bases). The CDR3 spans 15 residues. The V end was cut by 6 bases, the J end by 8 bases, with 20 bases between. Per the germline V gene, CDR1 is MNHEY and CDR2 is SMNVEV (reference sequence).

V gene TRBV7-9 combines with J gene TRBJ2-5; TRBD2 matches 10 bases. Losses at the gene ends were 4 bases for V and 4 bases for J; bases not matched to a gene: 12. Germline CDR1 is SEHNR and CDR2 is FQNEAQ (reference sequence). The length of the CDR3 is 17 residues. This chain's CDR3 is CASSSAEAGGPGETQYF. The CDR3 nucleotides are TGTGCCAGCAGCTCCGCGGAAGCGGGAGGGCCCGGAGAGACCCAGTACTTC.

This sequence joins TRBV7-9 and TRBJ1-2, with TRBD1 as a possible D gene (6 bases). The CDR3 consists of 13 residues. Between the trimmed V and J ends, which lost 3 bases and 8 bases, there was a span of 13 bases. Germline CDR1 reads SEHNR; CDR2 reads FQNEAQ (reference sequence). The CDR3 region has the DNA TGTGCCAGCAGCTTTGGTGGGACATTAGGCTACACCTTC. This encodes CASSFGGTLGYTF.

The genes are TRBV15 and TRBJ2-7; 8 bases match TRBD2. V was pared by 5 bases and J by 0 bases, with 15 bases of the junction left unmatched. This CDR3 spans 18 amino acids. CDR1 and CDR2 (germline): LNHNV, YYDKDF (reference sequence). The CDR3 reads CATSQIAGSNPSSYEQYF. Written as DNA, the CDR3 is TGTGCCACCAGCCAAATAGCGGGAAGCAACCCGAGCTCCTACGAGCAGTACTTC.

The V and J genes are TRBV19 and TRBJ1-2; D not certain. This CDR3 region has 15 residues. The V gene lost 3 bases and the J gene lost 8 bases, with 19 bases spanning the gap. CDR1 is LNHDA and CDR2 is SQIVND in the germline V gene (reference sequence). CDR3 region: CASSIVPPPTTGYTF. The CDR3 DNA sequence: TGTGCCAGTAGTATTGTTCCTCCCCCAACGACGGGCTACACCTTC.

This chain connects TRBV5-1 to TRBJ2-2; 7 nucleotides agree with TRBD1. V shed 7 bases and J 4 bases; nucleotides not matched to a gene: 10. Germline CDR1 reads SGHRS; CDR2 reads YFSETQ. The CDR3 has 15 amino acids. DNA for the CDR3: TGCGCCAGCGAGACTGGGACAGACATCACCGGGGAGCTGTTTTTT. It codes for CASETGTDITGELFF.